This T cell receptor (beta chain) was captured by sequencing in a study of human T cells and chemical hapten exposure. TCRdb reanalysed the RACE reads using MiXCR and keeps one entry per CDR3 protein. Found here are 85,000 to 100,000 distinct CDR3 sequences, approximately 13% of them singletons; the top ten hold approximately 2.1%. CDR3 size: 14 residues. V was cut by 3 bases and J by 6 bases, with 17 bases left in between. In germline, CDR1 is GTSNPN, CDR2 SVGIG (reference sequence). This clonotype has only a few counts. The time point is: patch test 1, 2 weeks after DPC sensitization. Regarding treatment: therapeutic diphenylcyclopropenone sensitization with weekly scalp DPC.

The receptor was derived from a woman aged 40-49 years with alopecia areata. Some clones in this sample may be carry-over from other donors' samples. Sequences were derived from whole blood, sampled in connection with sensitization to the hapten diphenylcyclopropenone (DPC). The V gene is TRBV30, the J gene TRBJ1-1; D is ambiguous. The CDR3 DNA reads TGTGCCTGGAGAACCCAGACCGTTCACGCTGAAGCTTTCTTT. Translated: CAWRTQTVHAEAFF. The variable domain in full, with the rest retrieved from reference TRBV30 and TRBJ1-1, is SQTIHQWPATLVQPVGSPLSLECTVEGTSNPNLYWYRQAAGRGLQLLFYSVGIGQISSEVPQNLSASRPQDRQFILSSKKLLLSDSGFYLCAWRTQTVHAEAFFGQGTRLTVV.